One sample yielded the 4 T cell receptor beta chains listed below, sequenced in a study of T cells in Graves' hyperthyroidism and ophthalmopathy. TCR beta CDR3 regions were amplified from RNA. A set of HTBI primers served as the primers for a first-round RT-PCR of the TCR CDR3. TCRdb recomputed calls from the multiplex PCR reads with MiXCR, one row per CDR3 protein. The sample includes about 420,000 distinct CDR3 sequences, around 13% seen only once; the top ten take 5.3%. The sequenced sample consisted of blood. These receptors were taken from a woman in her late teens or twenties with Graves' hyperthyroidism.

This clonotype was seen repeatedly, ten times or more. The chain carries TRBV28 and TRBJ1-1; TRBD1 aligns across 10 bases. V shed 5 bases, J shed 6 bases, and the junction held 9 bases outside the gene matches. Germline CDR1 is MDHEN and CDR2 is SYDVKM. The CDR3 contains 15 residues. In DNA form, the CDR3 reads TGTGCCAGCAGTACACGACAGGGGGCGCTATCTGAAGCTTTCTTT. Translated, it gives CASSTRQGALSEAFF.

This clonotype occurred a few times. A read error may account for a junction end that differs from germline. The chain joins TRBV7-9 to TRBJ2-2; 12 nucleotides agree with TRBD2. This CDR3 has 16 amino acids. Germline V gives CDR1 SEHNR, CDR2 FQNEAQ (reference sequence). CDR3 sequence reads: CASSLAGGPSFGELFF. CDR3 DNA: TGTGCCAGCAGCCTAGCGGGAGGGCCCTCTTTCGGGGAGCTGTTTTTT. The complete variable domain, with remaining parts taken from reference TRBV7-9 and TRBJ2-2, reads DTGVSQNPRHKITKRGQNVTFRCDPISEHNRLYWYRQTLGQGPEFLTYFQNEAQLEKSRLLSDRFSAERPKGSFSTLEIQRTEQGDSAMYLCASSLAGGPSFGELFFGEGSRLTVL.

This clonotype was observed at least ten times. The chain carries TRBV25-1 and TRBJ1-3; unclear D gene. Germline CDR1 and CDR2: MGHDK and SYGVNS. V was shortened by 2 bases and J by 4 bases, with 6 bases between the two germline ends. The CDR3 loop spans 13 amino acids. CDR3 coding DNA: TGTGCCAGCAGTGAACCGGGGGGAAACACCATATATTTT. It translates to CASSEPGGNTIYF.

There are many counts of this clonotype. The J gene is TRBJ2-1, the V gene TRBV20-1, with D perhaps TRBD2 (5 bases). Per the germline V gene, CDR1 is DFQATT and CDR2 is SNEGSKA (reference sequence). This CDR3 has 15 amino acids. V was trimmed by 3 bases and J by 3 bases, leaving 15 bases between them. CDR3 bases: TGCAGTGCTAGTGGCGCGGAGGAAGACTACAATGAGCAGTTCTTC. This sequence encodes CSASGAEEDYNEQFF.